The source of this T cell receptor beta chain is a study of blood T cell repertoires in COVID-19. Study information: Donors in the United States, Italy and Spain gave samples during acute or convalescent COVID-19. PBMCs, B-cell-depleted T cells, or T cells were the source of the cDNA or gDNA that made up the material.

Germline V gene sequence: CDR1 LNHDA, CDR2 SQIVND (reference sequence). CDR3 length equals 14 residues. In the source study's methods: How many nucleated cells were present was estimated from reference gene primer amplification. Produced via immunoSEQ multiplex PCR; TCRdb's table is partial and in-frame only. V, J and clone size are those of that table, while D and trimming were read from the DNA. This repertoire shows under 150,000 clones, around three quarters found once; its top ten account for 10% to 11%. Sequencing was done on a sample of peripheral blood. The TCR was taken from a human donor in a cohort sampled during active COVID-19. This rearrangement joins TRBV19 to TRBJ1-5, with 8 nucleotides matching TRBD1. DNA for the CDR3: TGTGCGCAAGCAGGGGGCGCAGGGGATCAGCCCCAGCATTTT. Translating it yields CAQAGGAGDQPQHF.